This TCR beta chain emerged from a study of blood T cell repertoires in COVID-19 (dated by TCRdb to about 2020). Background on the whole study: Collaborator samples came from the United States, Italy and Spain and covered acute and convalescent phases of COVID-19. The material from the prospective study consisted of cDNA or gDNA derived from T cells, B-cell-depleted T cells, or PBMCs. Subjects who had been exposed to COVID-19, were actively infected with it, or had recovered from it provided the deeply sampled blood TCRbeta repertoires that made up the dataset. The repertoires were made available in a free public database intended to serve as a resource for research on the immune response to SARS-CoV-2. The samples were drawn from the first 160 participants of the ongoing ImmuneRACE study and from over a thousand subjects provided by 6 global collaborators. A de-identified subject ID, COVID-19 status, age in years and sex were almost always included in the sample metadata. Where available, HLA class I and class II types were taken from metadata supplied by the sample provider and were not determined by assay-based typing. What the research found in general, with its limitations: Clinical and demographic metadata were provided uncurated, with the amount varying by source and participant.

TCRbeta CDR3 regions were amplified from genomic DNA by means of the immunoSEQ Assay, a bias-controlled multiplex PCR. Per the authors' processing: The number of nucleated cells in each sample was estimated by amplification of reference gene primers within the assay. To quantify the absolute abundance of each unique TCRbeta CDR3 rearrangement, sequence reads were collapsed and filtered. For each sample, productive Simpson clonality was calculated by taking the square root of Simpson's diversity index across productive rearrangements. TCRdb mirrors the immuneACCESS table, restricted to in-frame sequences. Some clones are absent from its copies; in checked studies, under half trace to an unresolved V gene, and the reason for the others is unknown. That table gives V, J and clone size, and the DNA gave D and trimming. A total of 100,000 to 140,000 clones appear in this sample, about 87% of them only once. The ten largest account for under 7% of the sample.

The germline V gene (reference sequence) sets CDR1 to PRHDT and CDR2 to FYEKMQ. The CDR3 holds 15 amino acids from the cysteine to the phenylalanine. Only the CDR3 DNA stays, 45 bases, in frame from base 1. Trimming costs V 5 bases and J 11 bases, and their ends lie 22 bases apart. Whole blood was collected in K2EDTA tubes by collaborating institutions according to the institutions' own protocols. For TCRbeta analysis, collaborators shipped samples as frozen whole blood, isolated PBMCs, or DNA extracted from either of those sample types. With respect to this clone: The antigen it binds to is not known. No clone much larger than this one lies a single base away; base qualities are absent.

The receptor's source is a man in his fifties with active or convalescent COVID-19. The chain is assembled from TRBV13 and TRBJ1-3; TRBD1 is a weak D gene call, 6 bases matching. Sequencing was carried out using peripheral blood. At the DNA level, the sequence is TGTGCCAGCAGCCAATTGACAGGCCAGTTGGGGGCCATATATTTT. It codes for CASSQLTGQLGAIYF.